The sequence of this T cell receptor (beta chain) was determined in a study of T-cell reconstitution after alpha-beta-depleted transplantation in children. Study observations and caveats: In patients about two months after transplant, alpha-beta T cells reportedly arose from several hundred expanded graft clones. One year post-transplant, T-cell counts and diversity were largely derived from T cells produced anew. Recipient T cells and thymic progenitors that survived were the source of the high TCRbeta diversity seen at day 60 in some patients.

This clonotype showed up just a few times. What it binds is not known. The CDR3 spans 16 residues. The J segment lost 0 bases and the V segment lost 10 bases, leaving 12 bases of the junction unmatched. Unique molecular identifiers were built into the TCRbeta library. TCRdb analysed the PCR reads with MiXCR anew, one entry per CDR3 protein. The repertoire holds about 400,000 distinct CDR3 sequences, with around 15% as singletons. This receptor was identified in a boy in the first two years of life who had a stem cell transplant for Wiskott-Aldrich syndrome, so the T cells may come from the graft donor. The sample here was PBMCs, mostly from graft donor cells, taken 360 days after TCRalphabeta/CD19-depleted stem cell transplant. The chain is built from TRBV12-3 or TRBV12-4 and TRBJ1-1, with TRBD1 identical over 9 bases. DNA for the CDR3: TGTGCCACCACCGGGACAGGGAAAATCATGAACACTGAAGCTTTCTTT. Translation gives CATTGTGKIMNTEAFF.